These T cell receptor beta chains were read from a single sample in a study of blood T cell repertoires in COVID-19. The assay was immunoSEQ multiplex PCR, and TCRdb's table has in-frame clones only and misses some. The sample lists more than 75,000 clones, around 90% occurring once. Specimen: peripheral blood. These receptors all come from a woman of 80 years or more with acute or convalescent COVID-19. The CDR3 runs from the conserved cysteine through the conserved F or W. D genes are given only for firm matches. Size is omitted from some rows. Given values are once, few, many or a class for expanded clones.

NA,TRBJ2-1,NA,TRBV4-1,TGCGCCAGCAACCCGCAGGAGGGAGGATACAATGAGCAGTTCTTC,CASNPQEGGYNEQFF
NA,TRBJ1-2,NA,TRBV19,TGTGCCAGTAGTATAAACGGGGGAGGTGGCTACACCTTC,CASSINGGGGYTF
NA,TRBJ1-1,NA,TRBV19,TGTGCCAGTAAACAGTGGGACACTGAAGCTTTCTTT,CASKQWDTEAFF
NA,TRBJ1-4,NA,TRBV7-8,TGTGCCAGCAGCTCGGGCGGGACGTTTGGTGAAAAACTGTTTTTT,CASSSGGTFGEKLFF
NA,TRBJ2-2,NA,TRBV30,TGTGCCTGGAGCGCCGGGACTCCAAAGAACGGGGAGCTGTTTTTT,CAWSAGTPKNGELFF
NA,TRBJ1-1,NA,TRBV18,TGTGCCAGCTCACCTTCGGGGGACACTGAAGCTTTCTTT,CASSPSGDTEAFF
NA,TRBJ2-4,NA,TRBV30,TGTGCCTGGAGCCACGCAGGGGCCGCTCGATTAGCCAAAAACATTCAGTACTTC,CAWSHAGAARLAKNIQYF
NA,TRBJ2-5,NA,TRBV18,TGTGCCAGCTCACCGATGCGGGACCTCCGGGAGACCCAGTACTTC,CASSPMRDLRETQYF
NA,TRBJ1-1,NA,TRBV6-5,TGTGCCAGCAGCGGGGGGCGAGTTGATACTGCTGAAGCTTTCTTT,CASSGGRVDTAEAFF
NA,TRBJ2-2,NA,TRBV11-2,TGTGCCAGCAGCGTCACAGGGCCCGGGGAGCTGTTTTTT,CASSVTGPGELFF
NA,TRBJ2-1,TRBD1,TRBV2,TGTGCCAGCACCGGGACAGGGGACCTCGTGGGCAATGAGCAGTTCTTC,CASTGTGDLVGNEQFF
few,TRBJ1-6,NA,TRBV19,TGTGCCAGTAGCAATCAGGGGATCTCCTATAATTCACCCCTCCACTTT,CASSNQGISYNSPLHF
NA,TRBJ1-1,NA,TRBV3-1/TRBV3-2,TGTGCCAGCAGCCAAGACAGAGGAAAAGCTTTCTTT,CASSQDRGKAFF
NA,TRBJ1-4,NA,TRBV12-3/TRBV12-4,TGTGCCAGCAGGCGGGGGAATGAAAAACTGTTTTTT,CASRRGNEKLFF
NA,TRBJ1-6,NA,TRBV5-1,TGCGCCAGCTACCGGGACACCAATTCACCCCTCCACTTT,CASYRDTNSPLHF
few,TRBJ2-1,NA,TRBV30,TGTGCCTGGAGTGGACAGCTGAACAATGAGCAGTTCTTC,CAWSGQLNNEQFF
NA,TRBJ2-7,NA,TRBV5-4,TGTGCCAGCAGCTCCCCGGACAGCTACGAGCAGTACTTC,CASSSPDSYEQYF
NA,TRBJ1-1,TRBD1,TRBV19,TGTGCCACCTCAGGGGGCTGGAAGAACACTGAAGCTTTCTTT,CATSGGWKNTEAFF
NA,TRBJ2-5,TRBD2,TRBV5-1,TGCGCCAGCAGCTTTGGAGGGAGGGCGGGAGAGACCCAGTACTTC,CASSFGGRAGETQYF
NA,TRBJ1-4,NA,TRBV5-1,TGCGCCAGCAGCTTGGGTTCGGCTCGGGAAGAAAAACTGTTTTTT,CASSLGSAREEKLFF
few,TRBJ2-5,TRBD2,TRBV2,TGTGCCAGCAGTGAAGCGAGGGCTAGCGGGGGGGCCAGGGAGACCCAGTACTTC,CASSEARASGGARETQYF
NA,TRBJ1-2,NA,TRBV18,TGTGCCAGCTCACCACGGGGGACAAATACCGGCTATGGCTACACCTTC,CASSPRGTNTGYGYTF
NA,TRBJ2-1,TRBD2,TRBV25-1,TGTGCCAGCAGTGAATGGACTAGCGGGGGGATACACAATGAGCAGTTCTTC,CASSEWTSGGIHNEQFF
NA,TRBJ2-2,TRBD1,TRBV19,TGTGCCACCCAGGGCCGGGACAGGAACACCGGGGAGCTGTTTTTT,CATQGRDRNTGELFF
NA,TRBJ2-2,TRBD2,TRBV5-6,TGTGCCAGCAGCGGGGGACTAGGGATAGTAGCCGGGGAGCTGTTTTTT,CASSGGLGIVAGELFF
NA,TRBJ2-7,NA,TRBV6-2/TRBV6-3,TGTGCCAGCAGTTACGGGGGACTGAACGAGCAGTACTTC,CASSYGGLNEQYF
NA,TRBJ1-2,NA,TRBV28,TGTGCCAGCAGTTTAGGACAAAGAGGATATGGCTACACCTTC,CASSLGQRGYGYTF
NA,TRBJ2-7,TRBD1,TRBV11-2,TGTGCCAGCAGATCCGGACCGGGACAGGGCTCTGAGGAGCAGTACTTC,CASRSGPGQGSEEQYF
NA,TRBJ1-2,TRBD1,TRBV3-1/TRBV3-2,TGTGCCAGCAGCCTGGGACAGGGGGCTAACTATGGCTACACCTTC,CASSLGQGANYGYTF
NA,TRBJ2-1,TRBD2,TRBV19,TGTGCCAGTAGTTACGGGTTGGGATCGGGAGGAATCCACAATGAGCAGTTCTTC,CASSYGLGSGGIHNEQFF
NA,TRBJ1-5,TRBD1,TRBV9,TGTGCCAGCAGCGCGGGACAGGGCTGGAATCAGCCCCAGCATTTT,CASSAGQGWNQPQHF
NA,TRBJ2-2,NA,TRBV29-1,TGCAGCACTAAGGCCGCGAACACCGGGGAGCTGTTTTTT,CSTKAANTGELFF
NA,TRBJ1-1,NA,TRBV5-8,TGTGCCAGCAGCCTAGACAGGAACACTGAAGCTTTCTTT,CASSLDRNTEAFF
NA,TRBJ2-7,TRBD2,TRBV6-6,TGTGCCAGCACCAATAGCGGGGGTACCTACGAGCAGTACTTC,CASTNSGGTYEQYF
NA,TRBJ1-2,NA,TRBV6-2/TRBV6-3,TGTGCCAGCAGTTTCGATAGGACAGCACCTCTCTATGGCTACACCTTC,CASSFDRTAPLYGYTF